What follows are 25 T cell receptor beta chains derived from one specimen sequenced in a study of OX40 agonist ivuxolimab in advanced cancers. Clones were sequenced by immunoSEQ multiplex PCR, and TCRdb holds only the in-frame ones, with some missing. The table includes 98,000 or so clones, 75% to 90% detected once. The sample in question was CD4+ or CD8+ T cells sorted from blood, obtained in a trial of the OX40 agonist ivuxolimab. These receptors came from an adult with an advanced solid tumor such as melanoma, head and neck, liver or kidney cancer.

The V gene is TRBV28, the J gene TRBJ1-6; no reliable D call. V gave up 3 bases and J gave up 7 bases, with 4 bases separating them. CDR1 is MDHEN and CDR2 is SYDVKM in the germline V gene. CDR3 length: 12 residues. CDR3 loop: CASSFLNSPLHF. The DNA for the CDR3 is TGTGCCAGCAGTTTCCTAAATTCACCCCTCCACTTT.

This clone has just one count. CDR3 in amino acids: CAISEVGGNQPQHF. CDR3 nucleotide sequence: TGTGCCATCAGTGAAGTGGGGGGTAATCAGCCCCAGCATTTT. This chain links TRBV10-3 with TRBJ1-5, with a possible D match to TRBD1 (5 bases). CDR3 length equals 14 residues. V was pared by 3 bases and J by 4 bases, with 10 bases between. Germline CDR1 ENHRY, CDR2 SYGVKD.

This sequence joins TRBV12-2 and TRBJ1-2. TRBV12-2 is a known pseudogene. The CDR3 runs to 12 residues. This CDR3 is CAVRAKDYGYTF. CDR3 coding DNA: TGTGCGGTAAGGGCCAAGGACTATGGCTACACCTTC.

This sequence joins TRBV30 and TRBJ2-1; TRBD2 aligns across 7 bases. The germline gives CDR1 GTSNPN, CDR2 SVGIG (reference sequence). The CDR3 runs 15 residues. Trimming at V came to 5 bases and at J to 0 bases, leaving 7 bases not matched to a gene. The CDR3 DNA follows: TGTGCCTGGGCGCTAGCGGATCGCTCCTACAATGAGCAGTTCTTC. This gives the protein CAWALADRSYNEQFF.

This chain joins TRBV7-9 and TRBJ2-5, with 12 bases identical to TRBD1. There are 15 residues in the CDR3. Trimming cost V 4 bases and J 5 bases; bases outside gene matches: 5. The germline CDR1 and CDR2 sequences are SEHNR and FQNEAQ (reference sequence). The CDR3 loop reads CASSSPGTGGETQYF. The CDR3 bases are TGTGCCAGCAGCTCTCCCGGGACAGGGGGCGAGACCCAGTACTTC.

The V call is TRBV29-1, the J call TRBJ2-2; TRBD2 agrees at 13 bases. The V gene end was trimmed by 6 bases and the J gene end by 1 base; junction bases not matched to a gene: 2. Germline CDR1 and CDR2: SQVTM and ANQGSEA. This CDR3 comprises 15 residues. This chain's CDR3 is CSVRTSGRNTGELFF. CDR3 coding DNA: TGCAGCGTCCGGACTAGCGGGAGGAACACCGGGGAGCTGTTTTTT.

This clone was counted between two and nine times. The V and J genes are TRBV14 and TRBJ2-3, with a tentative D call TRBD1 (6 bases). The V gene's germline CDR1 is SGHDN and CDR2 FVKESK. This CDR3 spans 16 amino acids. Trimming cost V 6 bases and J 1 base, with 17 bases left between them. CDR3 DNA sequence: TGTGCCAGCAGTCTTACCCGGGACACCCGCACAGATACGCAGTATTTT. Encoded protein: CASSLTRDTRTDTQYF.

The J gene is TRBJ1-5, the V gene TRBV19, with 7 bases lining up with TRBD1. This CDR3 has 17 residues. V lost 4 bases to trimming and J lost 0 bases; unmatched junction nucleotides: 9. Germline CDR1 reads LNHDA; CDR2 reads SQIVND (reference sequence). CDR3 in amino acids: CASSKGDSSYSNQPQHF. CDR3 DNA sequence: TGTGCCAGTAGTAAAGGGGACAGTAGTTATAGCAATCAGCCCCAGCATTTT.

The genes are TRBV7-8 and TRBJ1-2; D gene ambiguous. Trimming cost V 1 base and J 2 bases, with 8 bases left between them. This CDR3 comprises 14 residues. In germline, CDR1 is SGHVS, CDR2 FQNEAQ. In DNA, the CDR3 is TGTGCCAGCAGCTTAGAAACCTCAAACTATGGCTACACCTTC. The encoded protein is CASSLETSNYGYTF.

The rearrangement links TRBV5-6 to TRBJ1-2; TRBD1 is a possible D gene (5 bases). The V and J ends lost 0 bases and 6 bases respectively, with 9 bases between them. The length of the CDR3 is 13 residues. Germline CDR1 and CDR2: SGHDT and YYEEEE. The CDR3 DNA reads TGTGCCAGCAGCTTGGGGGGACCTGATGGCTACACCTTC. This encodes CASSLGGPDGYTF.

The chain joins TRBV5-1 to TRBJ1-1, with D unresolved. Germline V gene data show CDR1 as SGHRS and CDR2 as YFSETQ. The V gene lost 0 bases and the J gene lost 0 bases, with 9 bases spanning the gap. This CDR3 is 15 amino acids long. The CDR3 DNA reads TGCGCCAGCAGCTTGGCCCCCAGGCTGAACACTGAAGCTTTCTTT. It encodes CASSLAPRLNTEAFF.

The V and J genes are TRBV9 and TRBJ2-3; D ambiguous. CDR1 is SGDLS, CDR2 YYNGEE, per germline. V was pared by 0 bases and J by 2 bases, with 7 bases between. The length of the CDR3 is 14 residues. CDR3 residues: CASSVEAYTDTQYF. DNA for the CDR3: TGTGCCAGCAGCGTAGAGGCCTACACAGATACGCAGTATTTT.

J is TRBJ2-7 and V is TRBV28; D gene uncertain. Trimming removed 2 bases at V and 4 bases at J, with 6 bases between. The CDR3 loop spans 12 amino acids. Germline CDR1 and CDR2: MDHEN and SYDVKM. CDR3: CASSLRLYEQYF. The CDR3 coding sequence is TGTGCCAGCAGTTTACGACTGTACGAGCAGTACTTC.

This chain uses TRBV5-1 with TRBJ1-6; maybe TRBD1 (5 bases). Per germline, CDR1 SGHRS and CDR2 YFSETQ. This CDR3 is 15 amino acids long. V shed 0 bases and J shed 5 bases, with 9 bases lying between them. CDR3 amino acids: CASSLVGRDNSPLHF. DNA for the CDR3: TGCGCCAGCAGCTTGGTGGGCAGGGATAATTCACCCCTCCACTTT.

The chain couples TRBV7-3 to TRBJ2-5; D may be TRBD1 (5 bases). V dropped 5 bases and J dropped 5 bases, with 15 bases sitting between them. The CDR3 runs 14 residues. Germline V gene data show CDR1 as SGHTA and CDR2 as FQGTGA. The CDR3 loop reads CASSPSMGRETQYF. CDR3 sequence (DNA): TGTGCCAGCAGCCCCTCTATGGGGCGGGAGACCCAGTACTTC.

The gene calls are TRBV7-3 and TRBJ2-3; D gene ambiguous. Trimming left V 3 bases short and J 0 bases short, with 19 bases between. CDR3 length equals 18 residues. In germline, CDR1 is SGHTA, CDR2 FQGTGA. CDR3 nucleotides: TGTGCCAGCAGCTTGTTGGGTGTGGCAGCCACTAGCACAGATACGCAGTATTTT. This translates into CASSLLGVAATSTDTQYF.

The rearrangement links TRBV4-2 to TRBJ2-1; D may be TRBD1 (5 bases). The CDR3 totals 15 residues. Germline-derived CDR1 and CDR2 are LGHNA and YNFKEQ. V lost 0 bases and J 6 bases, leaving 12 bases between the germline ends. The CDR3 region is CASSQDGALGNEQFF. The CDR3 coding sequence is TGTGCCAGCAGCCAAGATGGGGCTCTGGGCAATGAGCAGTTCTTC.

The CDR3 DNA sequence: TGTGCCAGCAGTGAAGCTGATCGACGGAGGAGGCTTTATGGCTACACCTTC. This sequence encodes CASSEADRRRRLYGYTF. The V gene is TRBV6-1, the J gene TRBJ1-2; D is unclear. CDR3 length: 17 amino acids. Looked up from germline, CDR1 is MNHNS and CDR2 is SASEGT. V gave up 0 bases and J gave up 5 bases, with 19 bases separating them.

The chain uses TRBV5-1 and TRBJ2-3, with 9 bases identical to TRBD2. The CDR3 is 15 residues long. Unmatched junction bases numbered 2, after V lost 0 bases and J lost 3 bases. Germline loops: CDR1 SGHRS, CDR2 YFSETQ. The DNA of the CDR3 is TGCGCCAGCAGCTTGGGGGCGGGAGGGACAGATACGCAGTATTTT. This gives the protein CASSLGAGGTDTQYF. The full variable domain, rest sourced from reference TRBV5-1 and TRBJ2-3, is KAGVTQTPRYLIKTRGQQVTLSCSPISGHRSVSWYQQTPGQGLQFLFEYFSETQRNKGNFPGRFSGRQFSNSRSEMNVSTLELGDSALYLCASSLGAGGTDTQYFGPGTRLTVL.

V usage is TRBV19 and J usage is TRBJ2-3; no clear D. Germline lookup yields CDR1 LNHDA and CDR2 SQIVND (reference sequence). The CDR3 loop spans 13 amino acids. The V gene lost 1 base and the J gene lost 2 bases, with 4 bases spanning the gap. The CDR3 DNA reads TGTGCCAGTAGTATAGTCCCCACAGATACGCAGTATTTT. Its protein is CASSIVPTDTQYF.

V is TRBV25-1 and J is TRBJ2-1; 12 bases line up with TRBD2. The CDR3 consists of 18 residues. V lost 2 bases to trimming and J lost 2 bases; unmatched junction nucleotides: 7. The germline CDR1 and CDR2 sequences are MGHDK and SYGVNS. In nucleotides, the CDR3 is TGTGCCAGCAGTGAAAAGACTAGCGGGAGTTTCGCCTACAATGAGCAGTTCTTC. Amino acid sequence: CASSEKTSGSFAYNEQFF.

This chain uses TRBV11-1 with TRBJ1-2; TRBD1 aligns across 8 bases. This CDR3 has 14 amino acids. The J segment lost 7 bases and the V segment lost 6 bases, leaving 10 bases of the junction unmatched. Germline CDR1 SGHAT, CDR2 FQDESV (reference sequence). DNA for the CDR3: TGTGCCAGCAGTCCTCGACAGGGGAGTTCTGGCTACACCTTC. This sequence encodes CASSPRQGSSGYTF.

The genes are TRBV30 and TRBJ1-6; 7 bases line up with TRBD1. This CDR3 comprises 13 residues. CDR1 is GTSNPN and CDR2 is SVGIG in the germline V gene (reference sequence). V trimming: 5 bases; J trimming: 11 bases; junction bases outside the gene matches: 9. CDR3 DNA sequence: TGTGCCTGGGCCGGGACAGAAAGGGCACCCCTCCACTTT. This translates into CAWAGTERAPLHF.

The chain employs TRBV5-1 and TRBJ2-3; D gene ambiguous. This CDR3 is built from 12 residues. The V end lost 4 bases, the J end lost 3 bases, and 6 bases lay between the germline ends. CDR1 is SGHRS and CDR2 is YFSETQ in the germline V gene. The DNA of the CDR3 is TGCGCCAGCAGCCGCGGTACAGATACGCAGTATTTT. Amino acid sequence: CASSRGTDTQYF.

This chain connects TRBV5-1 to TRBJ2-3; D not certain. Trimming shortened V by 4 bases and J by 2 bases, and 11 bases separated the two germline ends. The CDR3 is 14 amino acids. Germline CDR1 is SGHRS and CDR2 is YFSETQ. The CDR3 coding sequence is TGCGCCAGCAGCCCCCCCGACATCACAGATACGCAGTATTTT. This translates into CASSPPDITDTQYF.